This T cell receptor (beta chain) was recorded in a study of T-cell reconstitution after alpha-beta-depleted transplantation in children. Study-wide results and limits: Elevated TCRbeta diversity at day 60 was traced, in some patients, to surviving recipient T cells and thymic progenitors. About two months after transplant, alpha-beta T cells reportedly came from several hundred expanded graft clones. Newly produced T cells mostly accounted for T-cell counts and diversity one year post-transplant.

V lost 0 bases, J lost 4 bases, and 10 bases lay in between. The germline V gene encodes CDR1 SGDLS and CDR2 YYNGEE. CDR3 size: 14 residues. Unique molecular identifiers were used to barcode this TCRbeta library. TCRdb reanalysed the PCR reads using MiXCR and keeps one entry per CDR3 protein. The sample carries approximately 800,000 distinct CDR3 sequences, around 17% recorded once. On this clonotype itself: Its antigen is not identified.

The rearrangement links TRBV9 to TRBJ2-5, with D unclear. The starting material was PBMCs, mostly from graft donor cells, obtained 360 days after TCRalphabeta/CD19-depleted stem cell transplant. This TCR came from a male patient younger than 18 who had a stem cell transplant for acute lymphoblastic leukemia, so the T cells may come from the graft donor. The CDR3 sequence: CASSVALGRETQYF. The CDR3 nucleotides read TGTGCCAGCAGCGTAGCCTTGGGCCGAGAGACCCAGTACTTC. The whole variable domain, filled in from reference TRBV9 and TRBJ2-5, reads DSGVTQTPKHLITATGQRVTLRCSPRSGDLSVYWYQQSLDQGLQFLIQYYNGEERAKGNILERFSAQQFPDLHSELNLSSLELGDSALYFCASSVALGRETQYFGPGTRLLVL.